This T cell receptor beta chain was found in a study of early T cells in non-severe SARS-CoV-2 infection. This clonotype was counted many times. The CDR3 runs 12 residues. With 8 bases removed from V and 9 bases from J, the gap between germline ends came to 14 bases. The germline gives CDR1 MNHEY, CDR2 SVGEGT. Individual cDNA molecules received unique molecular identifiers. From the 5' RACE reads, TCRdb called clonotypes with MiXCR, one entry per CDR3 protein. The sample carries roughly 100,000 distinct CDR3 sequences, around 14% recorded once. The chain employs TRBV6-2 or TRBV6-3 and TRBJ2-1, with D unresolved. This clonotype was sampled from an adult who was a healthcare worker with PCR-confirmed SARS-CoV-2 infection or an uninfected control (not recorded which). Sequenced: whole blood. Here the CDR3 reads CASGPGASEQFF. The CDR3 DNA is TGTGCCAGCGGTCCTGGCGCCAGTGAGCAGTTCTTC.